This T cell receptor (beta chain) originates from a study of human T cells and chemical hapten exposure. For this clonotype: Its matching antigen is unknown.

This CDR3 has 12 residues. Trimming pared 5 bases from V and 3 bases from J, leaving 8 bases between. Germline values: CDR1 SGHTA, CDR2 FQGNSA. Time point specified: patch test 1, 2 weeks after DPC sensitization. Described treatment: therapeutic diphenylcyclopropenone sensitization with weekly scalp DPC. General study results and limits: The formation of large CDR3 similarity clusters by expanded TCRs significantly exceeded that of controls.

Each CDR3 protein is one row after TCRdb ran MiXCR on the RACE reads. The sample holds about 120,000 distinct CDR3 sequences, roughly 12% seen once. The receptor comes from a woman in her 50s with alopecia areata. Some clones in this sample may be carry-over from other donors' samples. The material was whole blood, obtained in connection with sensitization to the hapten diphenylcyclopropenone (DPC). The chain combines TRBV7-2 with TRBJ2-7, with no clear D. The CDR3 loop is CASSLDLYEQYF. The CDR3 nucleotides read TGTGCCAGCAGCCTCGACCTCTACGAGCAGTACTTC.